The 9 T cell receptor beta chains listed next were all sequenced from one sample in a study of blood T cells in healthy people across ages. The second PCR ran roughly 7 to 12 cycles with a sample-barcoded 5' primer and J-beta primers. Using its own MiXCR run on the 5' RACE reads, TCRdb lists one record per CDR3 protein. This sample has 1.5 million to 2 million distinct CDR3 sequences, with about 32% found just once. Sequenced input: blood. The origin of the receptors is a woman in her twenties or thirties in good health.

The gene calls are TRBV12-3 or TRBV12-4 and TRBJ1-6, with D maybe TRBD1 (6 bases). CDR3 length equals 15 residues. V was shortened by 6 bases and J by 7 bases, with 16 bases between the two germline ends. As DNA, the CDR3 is TGTGCCAGCAGCCGAGCCGGGACAATAAATTCACCCCTCCACTTT. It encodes CASSRAGTINSPLHF.

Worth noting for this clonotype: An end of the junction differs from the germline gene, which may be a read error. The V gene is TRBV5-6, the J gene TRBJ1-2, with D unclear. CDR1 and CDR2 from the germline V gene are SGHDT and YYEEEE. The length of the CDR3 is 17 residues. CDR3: CASGFSAGSPANYGYTF. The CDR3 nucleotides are TGTGCCAGCGGCTTCTCAGCGGGTTCCCCAGCTAACTATGGCTACACCTTC.

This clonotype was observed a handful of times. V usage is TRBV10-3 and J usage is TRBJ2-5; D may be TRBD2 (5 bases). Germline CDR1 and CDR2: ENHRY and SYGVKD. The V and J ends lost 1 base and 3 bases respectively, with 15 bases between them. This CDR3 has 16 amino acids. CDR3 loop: CAISELGSGSKETQYF. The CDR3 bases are TGTGCCATCAGTGAGTTAGGGAGCGGATCAAAAGAGACCCAGTACTTC.

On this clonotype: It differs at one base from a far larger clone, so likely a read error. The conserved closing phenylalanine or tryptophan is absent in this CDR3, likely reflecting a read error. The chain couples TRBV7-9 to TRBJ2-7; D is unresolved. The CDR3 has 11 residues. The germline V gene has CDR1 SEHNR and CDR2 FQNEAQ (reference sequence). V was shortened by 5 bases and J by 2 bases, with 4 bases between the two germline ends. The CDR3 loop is CASSPAYEQYL. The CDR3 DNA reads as TGTGCCAGCAGCCCCGCCTACGAGCAGTACCTC.

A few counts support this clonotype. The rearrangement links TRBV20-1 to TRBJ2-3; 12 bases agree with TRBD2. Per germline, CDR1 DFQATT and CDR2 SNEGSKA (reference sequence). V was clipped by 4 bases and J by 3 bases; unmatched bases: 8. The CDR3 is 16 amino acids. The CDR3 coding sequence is TGCAGTGCTACGAATCGACTAGCGGGAGTTACAGATACGCAGTATTTT. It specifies CSATNRLAGVTDTQYF.

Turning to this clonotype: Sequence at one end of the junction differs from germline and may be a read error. CDR3 coding DNA: TGCGCCAGCAGCCCGAGCGGGCGATCCTACAAGCAGTACTTC. Amino acids: CASSPSGRSYKQYF. The rearrangement links TRBV4-1 to TRBJ2-7; weak D call: TRBD2 (6 bases). This CDR3 has 14 residues. Germline values: CDR1 MGHRA, CDR2 YSYEKL.

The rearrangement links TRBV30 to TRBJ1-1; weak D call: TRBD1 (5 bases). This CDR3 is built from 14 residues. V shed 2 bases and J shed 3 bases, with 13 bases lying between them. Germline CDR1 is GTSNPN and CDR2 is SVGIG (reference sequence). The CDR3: CAWSLRPGDTEAFF. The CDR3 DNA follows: TGTGCCTGGAGTCTGAGGCCGGGGGACACTGAAGCTTTCTTT.

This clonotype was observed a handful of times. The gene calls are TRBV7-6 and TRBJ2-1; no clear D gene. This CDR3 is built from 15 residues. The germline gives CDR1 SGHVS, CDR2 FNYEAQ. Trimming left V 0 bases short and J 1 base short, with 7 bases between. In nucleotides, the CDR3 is TGTGCCAGCAGCTTAGCGACACGATCCTACAATGAGCAGTTCTTC. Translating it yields CASSLATRSYNEQFF.

Here the CDR3 DNA reads TGTGCCAGCAGCCCCATGGACAAGGCGCAGACCCAGTACTTC. Protein: CASSPMDKAQTQYF. The chain uses TRBV3-1 and TRBJ2-5; possibly TRBD1 for D (5 bases). The germline V gene encodes CDR1 LGHDT and CDR2 YNNKEL (reference sequence). V was shortened by 4 bases and J by 6 bases, with 15 bases between the two germline ends. CDR3 length: 14 residues.